The present T cell receptor (beta chain) was sequenced within a study of beta chain features in type 1 diabetes. Findings and caveats of the study: TCRB CDR3s were moderately but significantly shorter in Type 1 diabetes patients in all four CD4+ subsets.

This clone showed up just a few times. Its antigen is undetermined. V gave up 5 bases and J gave up 6 bases, with 20 bases separating them. The CDR3 loop spans 15 amino acids. CDR1 and CDR2 (germline): MNHEY, SMNVEV (reference sequence). The study reverse transcribed the entire isolated RNA, so it sequenced expressed TCRB transcripts. The repertoire was sequenced with immunoSEQ multiplex PCR; TCRdb's copy has only in-frame clones and lacks some. The table shows more than 300,000 clones, with about 12% occurring only once. This receptor was obtained from a man aged 18 to 29 in good health. Sequenced: naive CD4+ T cells from blood. The chain has TRBV27 and TRBJ2-7; D perhaps matches TRBD1 (6 bases). The CDR3 DNA is TGTGCCAGCAGTGGCGTTTGGGGGCCCGCTGGCGAGCAGTACTTC. Protein product: CASSGVWGPAGEQYF.